Only a few counts were recorded for the clone carrying this TCR beta chain. The antigen is unknown. Sequencing used immunoSEQ multiplex PCR; TCRdb keeps in-frame clones, though not all of them. The table lists more than 45,000 clones, 85% to 95% of them singletons, with around 10% in the top ten. The data derive from a study of OX40 agonist ivuxolimab in advanced cancers. Study-level information: Of the participants, around 39% had some prior anti-PD-1, anti-PD-L1 or anti-CTLA-4 therapy, which was allowed. Two cutaneous melanoma patients and one hepatocellular carcinoma patient, three in all, had partial responses. Study outcomes and limitations: In a subset of nonresponders, normalized T-cell clonal expansion was also low.

This CDR3 is built from 13 residues. CDR1 MGHRA and CDR2 YSYEKL come from the germline V gene. Trimming left V 4 bases short and J 6 bases short, with 13 bases between. This rearrangement joins TRBV4-1 to TRBJ2-7; no reliable D call. Specimen: CD4+ or CD8+ T cells sorted from blood, collected in a trial of the OX40 agonist ivuxolimab. This clonotype originated in an adult with an advanced solid tumor such as melanoma, head and neck, liver or kidney cancer. CDR3 in DNA: TGCGCCAGCAGCCTCCCGGCAAGCGCCGAGCAGTACTTC. Its protein product is CASSLPASAEQYF.